The entry below describes one T cell receptor (beta chain). Its antigen is undetermined. This sample was included in a study of cytomegalovirus exposure and HLA in healthy donors. General observations from the study: With later analysis, a missense DCLRE1C variant became linked to TCR beta V- and J-gene trimming.

Germline V CDR1 and CDR2: LGHNA, YNFKEQ. The V end was cut by 3 bases, the J end by 1 base, with 12 bases between. There are 16 residues in the CDR3. A multiplex PCR was run with 60 Vbeta primers and 13 Jbeta primers. Measured with immunoSEQ multiplex PCR; TCRdb has only the in-frame clones, and not every one. This listing includes roughly 190,000 clones. The rearrangement uses TRBV4-2 and TRBJ2-2, with D perhaps TRBD2 (6 bases). This receptor was taken from a woman younger than 30 in good health and CMV-seropositive. The sample was PBMCs. The CDR3 DNA follows: TGTGCCAGCAGCCAGACGGTTAGCGGGAACACCGGGGAGCTGTTTTTT. This sequence encodes CASSQTVSGNTGELFF.